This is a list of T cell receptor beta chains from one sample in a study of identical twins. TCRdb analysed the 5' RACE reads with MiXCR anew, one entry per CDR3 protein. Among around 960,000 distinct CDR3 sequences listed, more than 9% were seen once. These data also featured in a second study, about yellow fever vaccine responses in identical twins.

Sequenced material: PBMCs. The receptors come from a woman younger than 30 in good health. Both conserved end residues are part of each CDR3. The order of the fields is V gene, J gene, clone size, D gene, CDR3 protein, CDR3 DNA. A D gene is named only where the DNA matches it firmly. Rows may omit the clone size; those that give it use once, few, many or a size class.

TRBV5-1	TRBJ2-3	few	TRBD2	CASSLVSGEVDTQYF	TGCGCCAGCAGCTTGGTGAGCGGGGAGGTAGATACGCAGTATTTT
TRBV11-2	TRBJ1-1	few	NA	CASSLGHGAFF	TGTGCCAGCAGCTTGGGGCATGGAGCTTTCTTT
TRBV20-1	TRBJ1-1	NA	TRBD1	CSASGQPGNTEAFF	TGCAGTGCATCGGGACAGCCTGGGAACACTGAAGCTTTCTTT
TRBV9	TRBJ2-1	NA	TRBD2	CASSVEGGGATNEQFF	TGTGCCAGCAGCGTAGAGGGCGGGGGGGCCACAAATGAGCAGTTCTTC
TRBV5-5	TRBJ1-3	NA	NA	CASSPDVWGNTIYF	TGTGCCAGCAGCCCGGATGTGTGGGGAAACACCATATATTTT
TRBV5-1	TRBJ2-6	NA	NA	CASSTRDLRANVLTF	TGCGCCAGCAGCACCCGGGACCTTCGGGCCAACGTCCTGACTTTC
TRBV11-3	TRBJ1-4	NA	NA	CASSLPPQGKRGEKLFF	TGTGCCAGCAGCTTACCCCCACAGGGAAAGAGAGGTGAAAAACTGTTTTTT
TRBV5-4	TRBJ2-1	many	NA	CASSLRAGSSYNEQFF	TGTGCCAGCAGCTTGAGGGCGGGCTCCTCCTACAATGAGCAGTTCTTC
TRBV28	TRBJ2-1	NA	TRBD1	CASRGTESYNEQFF	TGTGCCAGCAGGGGGACAGAATCCTACAATGAGCAGTTCTTC
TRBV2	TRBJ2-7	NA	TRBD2	CASSGGLAGFVYEQYF	TGTGCCAGCAGTGGCGGACTAGCGGGATTTGTCTACGAGCAGTACTTC
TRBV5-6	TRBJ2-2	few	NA	CASSAGQHTGELFF	TGTGCCAGCAGCGCTGGACAGCACACCGGGGAGCTGTTTTTT
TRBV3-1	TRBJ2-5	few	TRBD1	CASSHRWRQGSPETQYF	TGTGCCAGCAGCCACCGCTGGCGACAGGGTAGCCCGGAGACCCAGTACTTC
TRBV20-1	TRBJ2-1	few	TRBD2	CSARDPGLAGNNEQFF	TGCAGTGCTAGAGATCCGGGACTAGCGGGAAACAATGAGCAGTTCTTC
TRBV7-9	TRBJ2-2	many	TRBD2	CASSYVPGLVGGELFF	TGTGCCAGCAGCTACGTACCTGGACTAGTCGGCGGGGAGCTGTTTTTT
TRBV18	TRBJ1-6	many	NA	CASSPGVENSPLHF	TGTGCCAGCTCACCGGGGGTCGAAAATTCACCCCTCCACTTT
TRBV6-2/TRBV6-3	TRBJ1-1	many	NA	CASGQGAEAFF	TGTGCCAGCGGACAAGGGGCTGAAGCTTTCTTT
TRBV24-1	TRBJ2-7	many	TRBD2	CATSARGTSGYYEQYF	TGTGCCACCAGTGCAAGAGGGACTAGCGGATACTACGAGCAGTACTTC
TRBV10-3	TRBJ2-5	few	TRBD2	CAISESSGNRETQYF	TGTGCCATCAGTGAGTCCAGCGGGAATAGAGAGACCCAGTACTTC
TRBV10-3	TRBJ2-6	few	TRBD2	CAISDVASGRKAGANVLTF	TGTGCCATCAGTGACGTGGCTAGCGGGAGAAAAGCTGGGGCCAACGTCCTGACTTTC
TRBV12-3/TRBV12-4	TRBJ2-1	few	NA	CASSQQGNYNEQFF	TGTGCCAGCAGTCAACAGGGTAACTACAATGAGCAGTTCTTC
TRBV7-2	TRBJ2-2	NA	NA	CASSLNAPTGELFF	TGTGCCAGCAGCTTAAACGCGCCCACCGGGGAGCTGTTTTTT
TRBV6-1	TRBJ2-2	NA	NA	CASSEWETGELFF	TGTGCCAGCAGTGAATGGGAAACCGGGGAGCTGTTTTTT
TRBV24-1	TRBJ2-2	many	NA	CATSDLLTGSNTGELFF	TGTGCCACCAGTGATTTACTAACAGGGAGCAACACCGGGGAGCTGTTTTTT
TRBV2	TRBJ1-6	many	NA	CASSEVGNSPLHF	TGTGCCAGCAGTGAAGTTGGGAATTCACCCCTCCACTTT
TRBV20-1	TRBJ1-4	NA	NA	CSASPSTGYEKLFF	TGCAGTGCGAGCCCGTCGACCGGATACGAAAAACTGTTTTTT
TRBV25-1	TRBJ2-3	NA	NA	CASSDLAPDTQYF	TGTGCCAGCAGTGACCTAGCCCCAGATACGCAGTATTTT
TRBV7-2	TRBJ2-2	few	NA	CASSLLGSPERTGELFF	TGTGCCAGCAGCTTACTTGGAAGCCCAGAACGCACCGGGGAGCTGTTTTTT
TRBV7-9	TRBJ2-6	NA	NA	CASSFSQGLEGANVLTF	TGTGCCAGCAGCTTTTCGCAGGGTTTGGAGGGGGCCAACGTCCTGACTTTC
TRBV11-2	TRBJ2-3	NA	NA	CASSLRPGISTDTQYF	TGTGCCAGCAGCTTAAGACCAGGGATTAGCACAGATACGCAGTATTTT
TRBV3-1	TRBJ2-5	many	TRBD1	CASSQGQGVGETQYF	TGTGCCAGCAGCCAAGGACAGGGGGTTGGAGAGACCCAGTACTTC
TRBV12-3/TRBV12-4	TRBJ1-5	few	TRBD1	CASSTRTGSQPQHF	TGTGCCAGCAGCACCCGGACAGGGAGCCAGCCCCAGCATTTT
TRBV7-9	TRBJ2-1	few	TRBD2	CASSLGTSGRASNEQFF	TGTGCCAGCAGCTTAGGGACTAGCGGGAGGGCGTCAAATGAGCAGTTCTTC
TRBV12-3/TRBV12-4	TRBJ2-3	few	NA	CASSLSQGRKTQYF	TGTGCCAGCAGTTTATCGCAGGGACGGAAAACGCAGTATTTT
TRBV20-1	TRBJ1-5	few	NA	CSARTDMSNQPQHF	TGCAGTGCTAGGACTGACATGAGCAATCAGCCCCAGCATTTT
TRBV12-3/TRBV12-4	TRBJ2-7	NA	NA	CASSITRYEQYF	TGTGCCAGCAGTATTACTAGGTACGAGCAGTACTTC
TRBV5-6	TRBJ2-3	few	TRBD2	CASSLPSSGRNTDTQYF	TGTGCCAGCAGCCTGCCCTCTAGCGGGAGAAATACAGATACGCAGTATTTT
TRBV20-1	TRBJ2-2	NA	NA	CSARTGSTGNTGELFF	TGCAGTGCTAGAACGGGCTCGACAGGAAACACCGGGGAGCTGTTTTTT
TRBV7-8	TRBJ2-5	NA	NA	CASSLSPGIQETQYF	TGTGCCAGCAGCTTATCACCGGGGATCCAAGAGACCCAGTACTTC
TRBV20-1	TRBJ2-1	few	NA	CSAPTLSEGAYNEQFF	TGCAGTGCTCCTACCCTTAGCGAAGGAGCCTACAATGAGCAGTTCTTC
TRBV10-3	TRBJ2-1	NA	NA	CAIGVGYNEQFF	TGTGCCATTGGGGTAGGGTACAATGAGCAGTTCTTC
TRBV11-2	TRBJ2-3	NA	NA	CASSPLLGDTQYF	TGTGCCAGCAGCCCGTTGTTAGGAGATACGCAGTATTTT
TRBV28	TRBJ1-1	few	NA	CASSLIETGGDTEAFF	TGTGCCAGCAGTTTAATAGAGACAGGAGGAGACACTGAAGCTTTCTTT
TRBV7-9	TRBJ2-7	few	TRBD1	CASSLTGETEQYF	TGTGCCAGCAGCCTGACAGGGGAAACCGAGCAGTACTTC
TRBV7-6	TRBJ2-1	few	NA	CASSFVDSSNEQFF	TGTGCCAGCAGCTTCGTAGACTCCTCCAATGAGCAGTTCTTC
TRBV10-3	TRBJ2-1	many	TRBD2	CAISGLGLAGRNEQFF	TGTGCCATCAGTGGACTGGGACTAGCGGGACGGAATGAGCAGTTCTTC
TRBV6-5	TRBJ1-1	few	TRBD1	CASSYSSTGLAEAFF	TGTGCCAGCAGTTACTCTTCGACAGGGCTCGCTGAAGCTTTCTTT
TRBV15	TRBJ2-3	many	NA	CATSSAATSTDTQYF	TGTGCCACCAGCAGTGCGGCGACTAGCACAGATACGCAGTATTTT
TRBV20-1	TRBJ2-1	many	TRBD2	CSARTSGQNEQFF	TGCAGTGCTAGGACTAGCGGGCAAAATGAGCAGTTCTTC
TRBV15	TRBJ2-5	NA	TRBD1	CATSIKGAGETQYF	TGTGCCACCAGCATTAAGGGGGCCGGAGAGACCCAGTACTTC
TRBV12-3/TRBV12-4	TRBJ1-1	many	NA	CASSPRGGRSTEAFF	TGTGCCAGCAGTCCTAGAGGGGGGAGGAGCACTGAAGCTTTCTTT
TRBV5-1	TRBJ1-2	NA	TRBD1	CASSPDRGRNYGYTF	TGCGCCAGCAGCCCGGACAGGGGAAGAAACTATGGCTACACCTTC